Sequencing of this TCR beta chain was carried out in a study of cytomegalovirus exposure and HLA in healthy donors. Regarding the study as a whole: Accurate prediction of most subjects' HLA-A and HLA-B alleles from TCR beta sequences was reported.

In regard to this clone: Its antigen is still unknown.

In the PCR, 60 Vbeta and 13 Jbeta primers were used. Sequencing used immunoSEQ multiplex PCR; TCRdb keeps in-frame clones, though not all of them. The sample carries 200,000 to 250,000 clones, less than 85% recorded once. The V end lost 6 bases, the J end lost 0 bases, and 8 bases lay between the germline ends. Germline V CDR1 and CDR2: MNHEY, SVGAGI. There are 13 residues in the CDR3. At the time of sampling, donors were nominally healthy, though unrecorded immune exposures were likely. Sample: PBMCs. The receptor was isolated from a man aged 18 to 35 in good health and CMV-seronegative. The rearrangement joins TRBV6-5 to TRBJ1-1; D is unclear. The CDR3 is CASSGKLNTEAFF. In DNA, the CDR3 is TGTGCCAGCAGCGGTAAACTGAACACTGAAGCTTTCTTT.